This TCR beta chain was profiled in a study of patients and donors after allogeneic stem cell transplantation. TCRdb processed the RT-PCR reads anew with MiXCR; each CDR3 protein has one entry. The sample yields 190,000 or so distinct CDR3 sequences, less than 45% seen once. This clonotype was seen repeatedly, ten times or more. The germline V gene has CDR1 SGHVS and CDR2 FQNEAQ. V gave up 5 bases and J gave up 4 bases, with 17 bases separating them. The CDR3 contains 15 residues. Sequencing input: blood, either unsorted or a sorted T cell fraction (not recorded which). The source is a human donor who was either an allogeneic HSCT recipient or a stem cell or donor lymphocyte infusion donor (not recorded which). It is not recorded whose cells these are; they may come from a transplant donor. The chain has TRBV7-8 and TRBJ1-2; D may be TRBD1 (6 bases). This CDR3 reads CASSPAAQGTYGYTF. CDR3 nucleotide sequence: TGTGCCAGCAGCCCCGCAGCGCAGGGGACCTATGGCTACACCTTC. The entire variable domain, with the rest obtained from reference TRBV7-8 and TRBJ1-2, is as follows: GAGVSQSPRYKVAKRGQDVALRCDPISGHVSLFWYQQALGQGPEFLTYFQNEAQLDKSGLPSDRFFAERPEGSVSTLKIQRTQQEDSAVYLCASSPAAQGTYGYTFGSGTRLTVV.